This T cell receptor beta chain was documented in a study of T cells expressing NK-cell markers. Study details: The sequencing cohort of eight donors included seven HCMV-seropositive individuals and one seronegative individual.

TCRdb processed the 5' RACE reads again and assigns one entry to each CDR3 protein, with no DNA. The table for this sample gives about 160,000 distinct CDR3 sequences. Germline lookup yields CDR1 MGHRA and CDR2 YSYEKL. This CDR3 has 15 residues. This sequence was found in a man aged 18-69 years in good health. This chain joins TRBV4-1 and TRBJ2-7; checking the TCRdb D call of TRBD1 is not possible without DNA. The sample taken for sequencing was blood T cells: a sorted CD56 or NKG2C T cell subset, CD4+ or CD8+ T cells, or bulk PBMC T cells (not recorded which). The CDR3 loop is CASSHRDGTAYEQYF.